This T cell receptor beta chain derives from a study of human T cells and chemical hapten exposure. In its sample, this clonotype was seen many times. Time point denoted: patch test 3, about 24 weeks after DPC sensitization. Treatment given: therapeutic diphenylcyclopropenone sensitization with weekly scalp DPC. Via MiXCR, TCRdb re-called the RACE reads, giving one row per CDR3 protein. The table records over 80,000 distinct CDR3 sequences, approximately 11% of them present only once. Looked up from germline, CDR1 is SNHLY and CDR2 is FYNNEI. V lost 4 bases to trimming and J lost 3 bases, with 6 bases between them. This CDR3 has 13 residues.

This TCR came from a woman between 25 and 40 years old with alopecia areata. Some clones in this sample may be carry-over from other donors' samples. Sequencing used whole blood, obtained in connection with sensitization to the hapten diphenylcyclopropenone (DPC). V is TRBV2 and J is TRBJ2-2; no clear D gene. The CDR3 nucleotides are TGTGCCAGCAGTGCGTCGCACACCGGGGAGCTGTTTTTT. Translating gives CASSASHTGELFF.